Below are 4 T cell receptor beta chains sequenced from a single sample in a study of blood T cell repertoires in COVID-19. The protocol was immunoSEQ multiplex PCR, while the TCRdb copy is restricted to in-frame clones and leaves out a portion. The table has about 370,000 clones, more than 80% seen once. The source material was peripheral blood. The receptors shown here come from a woman aged 30 to 39 with COVID-19, enrolled during active disease.

This sequence joins TRBV6-5 and TRBJ1-1, with no clear D. Per germline, CDR1 MNHEY and CDR2 SVGAGI. CDR3 length: 13 residues. V lost 6 bases and J lost 1, with 9 bases in between. As DNA, the CDR3 is TGTGCCAGCAGCTTTGTGTCGAACACTGAAGCTTTCTTT. It is translated as CASSFVSNTEAFF.

The chain joins TRBV29-1 to TRBJ2-2, with 16 bases that match TRBD2. Germline trimming cut 4 bases from V and 6 bases from J; bases unmatched to any gene: 8. The V gene's germline CDR1 is SQVTM and CDR2 ANQGSEA. The CDR3 is 17 residues long. The DNA of the CDR3 is TGCAGCGTTGCCGGGACTAGCGGGAGGGCCTTCCCCGGGGAGCTGTTTTTT. Translating gives CSVAGTSGRAFPGELFF.

The chain uses TRBV18 and TRBJ2-1, with 8 bases fitting TRBD1. The CDR3 contains 17 residues. Germline V gives CDR1 KGHSH, CDR2 LQKENI. V dropped 6 bases and J dropped 4; count of bases not matched to a gene: 14. The CDR3, as DNA: TGTGCCAGCTCTCCCGTCGCGGACAGGGTGTTTTACAATGAGCAGTTCTTC. It yields the protein CASSPVADRVFYNEQFF.

The chain employs TRBV2 and TRBJ2-2; D ambiguous. With 3 bases removed from V and 1 base from J, the gap between germline ends came to 6 bases. The CDR3 loop spans 14 amino acids. Germline CDR1 and CDR2: SNHLY and FYNNEI. The CDR3 DNA reads TGTGCCAGCAGTGAGCGTTGGAACACCGGGGAGCTGTTTTTT. The encoded protein is CASSERWNTGELFF.